This passage covers 18 T cell receptor beta chains from one sample sequenced in a study of cytomegalovirus exposure and HLA in healthy donors. PCR involved 60 Vbeta and 13 Jbeta primers. The table came from immunoSEQ multiplex PCR; TCRdb's copy has only in-frame clones and leaves some out. The sample holds about 220,000 clones; 76% are singletons and the top ten take approximately 0.6%. Material for sequencing was PBMCs. The receptors originated from a man aged 18 to 30 in good health and CMV-seronegative.

The chain combines TRBV27 with TRBJ2-7; a weak D match, TRBD2 (7 bases). Germline lookup yields CDR1 MNHEY and CDR2 SMNVEV (reference sequence). This CDR3 spans 13 amino acids. Trimming cost V 7 bases and J 6 bases, with 16 bases left between them. The CDR3 loop reads CASTTRGGAEQYF. CDR3 nucleotides: TGTGCCAGCACTACGAGGGGGGGCGCCGAGCAGTACTTC.

This chain uses TRBV2 with TRBJ2-5; TRBD1 agrees at 7 bases. Trimming removed 5 bases from V and 2 bases from J; junction bases left unmatched: 2. CDR1 and CDR2 (germline): SNHLY, FYNNEI. The CDR3 contains 13 residues. The CDR3 DNA reads as TGTGCCAGCAGTACGGACAGGCAAGAGACCCAGTACTTC. This translates into CASSTDRQETQYF.

V and J are TRBV5-1 and TRBJ1-4, with a possible D match to TRBD1 (6 bases). V dropped 4 bases and J dropped 2 bases, with 15 bases sitting between them. Germline V gene data show CDR1 as SGHRS and CDR2 as YFSETQ. The CDR3 consists of 16 residues. The chain's CDR3 is CASSTGPRSTNEKLFF. The CDR3 bases are TGCGCCAGCAGCACAGGGCCTCGAAGTACTAATGAAAAACTGTTTTTT.

V is TRBV4-1 and J is TRBJ2-3; the match to TRBD2 covers 7 bases. Germline trimming cut 2 bases from V and 4 bases from J; bases unmatched to any gene: 6. Germline V lookup: CDR1 MGHRA, CDR2 YSYEKL. This CDR3 has 15 residues. The CDR3 loop reads CASSQPWGGSDTQYF. CDR3 DNA: TGCGCCAGCAGCCAACCTTGGGGGGGGTCAGATACGCAGTATTTT.

V is TRBV28 and J is TRBJ2-1, with 8 bases lining up with TRBD1. The length of the CDR3 is 12 residues. CDR1 and CDR2 from the germline V gene are MDHEN and SYDVKM. Germline trimming cut 4 bases from V and 14 bases from J; bases unmatched to any gene: 7. The CDR3 coding sequence is TGTGCCAGCAGTTCCCCCGGACAGGGAAAGTTCTTC. It specifies CASSSPGQGKFF.

This clone has only one observation. The rearrangement links TRBV18 to TRBJ1-2; D possibly corresponds to TRBD1 (5 bases). Trimming left V 3 bases short and J 11 bases short, with 10 bases between. This CDR3 contains 11 residues. Germline loops: CDR1 KGHSH, CDR2 LQKENI. The CDR3 loop is CASSPQDRYTF. The CDR3 DNA sequence: TGTGCCAGCTCACCTCAAGACAGATACACCTTC.

The J gene is TRBJ1-1, the V gene TRBV7-3; D might be TRBD1 (6 bases). Trimming took off 0 bases at V and 4 bases at J, with 18 bases between the two ends. This CDR3 has 17 residues. Germline assignment: CDR1 SGHTA and CDR2 FQGTGA. Here the CDR3 DNA reads TGTGCCAGCAGCTTAACAGCCCAAGGGGAAGGGGGCACTGAAGCTTTCTTT. Protein sequence: CASSLTAQGEGGTEAFF.

The chain employs TRBV6-5 and TRBJ2-7, with a tentative D call TRBD1 (6 bases). The ends were cut back, 5 bases at V and 4 bases at J, with 6 bases in the middle. This CDR3 has 11 amino acids. Germline assignment: CDR1 MNHEY and CDR2 SVGAGI. As DNA, the CDR3 is TGTGCCAGCAGTGGACAGTACGAGCAGTACTTC. Encoded protein: CASSGQYEQYF.

Only one count was recorded for this clone. The rearrangement links TRBV15 to TRBJ2-3, with D maybe TRBD2 (5 bases). This CDR3 has 14 amino acids. Trimming cost V 0 bases and J 7 bases, with 11 bases left between them. The germline V gene has CDR1 LNHNV and CDR2 YYDKDF (reference sequence). The chain's CDR3 is CATSRDSELHTQYF. CDR3 coding DNA: TGTGCCACCAGCAGAGATAGCGAGCTGCATACGCAGTATTTT.

V usage is TRBV30 and J usage is TRBJ2-1, with a tentative D call TRBD2 (6 bases). CDR1 and CDR2 from the germline V gene are GTSNPN and SVGIG (reference sequence). The CDR3 consists of 15 residues. Deletions cut 4 bases from V and 1 base from J, with 14 bases between. CDR3 amino acids: CAWKRGLSSYNEQFF. The CDR3 DNA reads as TGTGCCTGGAAGAGGGGACTGAGTTCCTACAATGAGCAGTTCTTC. The whole variable domain, filled in from reference TRBV30 and TRBJ2-1, reads SQTIHQWPATLVQPVGSPLSLECTVEGTSNPNLYWYRQAAGRGLQLLFYSVGIGQISSEVPQNLSASRPQDRQFILSSKKLLLSDSGFYLCAWKRGLSSYNEQFFGPGTRLTVL.

This chain uses TRBV7-2 with TRBJ2-7; possible D gene TRBD2, 5 bases. CDR1 and CDR2 from the germline V gene are SGHTA and FQGNSA. Trimming removed 6 bases at V and 2 bases at J, with 14 bases between. This CDR3 is built from 14 residues. The CDR3 spells CASRYGRGTYEQYF. The CDR3 DNA reads TGTGCCAGCAGATACGGACGGGGTACCTACGAGCAGTACTTC. The full variable domain, in which reference TRBV7-2 and TRBJ2-7 provide the parts outside the CDR3, is GAGVSQSPSNKVTEKGKDVELRCDPISGHTALYWYRQSLGQGLEFLIYFQGNSAPDKSGLPSDRFSAERTGGSVSTLTIQRTQQEDSAVYLCASRYGRGTYEQYFGPGTRLTVT.

The chain links TRBV4-1 to TRBJ1-2; 7 bases agree with TRBD1. V lost 5 bases to trimming and J lost 4 bases; unmatched junction nucleotides: 10. Germline values: CDR1 MGHRA, CDR2 YSYEKL. CDR3 length: 15 amino acids. The CDR3 loop is CASSAALPGGYGYTF. DNA for the CDR3: TGCGCCAGCAGCGCCGCCTTGCCAGGGGGCTATGGCTACACCTTC.

V is TRBV4-2 and J is TRBJ1-1; the D is unclear. Trimming pared 0 bases from V and 6 bases from J, leaving 11 bases between. CDR1 is LGHNA, CDR2 YNFKEQ, per germline. CDR3 length: 14 residues. The CDR3 DNA reads TGTGCCAGCAGCCAAGAGGGCCGTAAAGCTGAAGCTTTCTTT. Encoded protein: CASSQEGRKAEAFF.

The J gene is TRBJ2-5, the V gene TRBV10-3, with a possible D match to TRBD1 (5 bases). The end of the DNA is better explained by TRBJ2-7, so the J call may be wrong. There are 15 residues in the CDR3. Germline values: CDR1 ENHRY, CDR2 SYGVKD. In DNA, the CDR3 is TGTGCCATCAGTGCGGTGTCGCGCCAGGGCGGCGAGCAGTACTTC. Translation: CAISAVSRQGGEQYF.

The table lists this clone with a few counts. The chain couples TRBV6-6 to TRBJ2-1; a weak D match, TRBD1 (6 bases). The CDR3 sequence is 15 residues long. The V end was cut by 2 bases, the J end by 6 bases, with 14 bases between. Germline loops: CDR1 MNHNY, CDR2 SVGAGI (reference sequence). CDR3 in DNA: TGTGCCAGCAGTTACCTGGGGGCAGTAGGCAATGAGCAGTTCTTC. Translated: CASSYLGAVGNEQFF.

The chain uses TRBV5-1 and TRBJ1-2, with unresolved D. Germline V gives CDR1 SGHRS, CDR2 YFSETQ. The CDR3 is made up of 15 amino acids. V was pared by 4 bases and J by 8 bases, with 21 bases between. The CDR3 region is CASSVLGGASGGYTF. The CDR3 DNA is TGCGCCAGCAGCGTACTCGGCGGCGCCTCGGGAGGCTACACCTTC.

The J gene is TRBJ2-5, the V gene TRBV7-9, with D maybe TRBD2 (6 bases). The length of the CDR3 is 13 residues. Germline V gene lookup returns CDR1 SEHNR and CDR2 FQNEAQ (reference sequence). V gave up 7 bases and J gave up 5 bases, with 14 bases separating them. CDR3 DNA: TGTGCCAGCAAGACTAGTGCCCTGGAGACCCAGTACTTC. This encodes CASKTSALETQYF.

The chain links TRBV6-5 to TRBJ1-2, with D tentatively TRBD1 (5 bases). This CDR3 has 15 amino acids. V lost 4 bases, J lost 5 bases, and 17 bases lay in between. Germline V lookup: CDR1 MNHEY, CDR2 SVGAGI. The CDR3 nucleotides are TGTGCCAGCAGTTCCAGGGAACTCCTAAGATATGGCTACACCTTC. Amino acids: CASSSRELLRYGYTF.